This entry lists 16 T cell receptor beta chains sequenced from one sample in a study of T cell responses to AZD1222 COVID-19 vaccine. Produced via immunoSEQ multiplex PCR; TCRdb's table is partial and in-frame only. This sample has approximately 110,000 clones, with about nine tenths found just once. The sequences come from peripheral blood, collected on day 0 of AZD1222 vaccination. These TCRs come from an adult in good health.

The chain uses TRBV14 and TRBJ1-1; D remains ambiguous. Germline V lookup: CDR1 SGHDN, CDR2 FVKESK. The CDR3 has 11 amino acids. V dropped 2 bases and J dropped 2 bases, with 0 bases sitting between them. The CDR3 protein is CASSQNTEAFF. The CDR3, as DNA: TGTGCCAGCAGCCAAAACACTGAAGCTTTCTTT. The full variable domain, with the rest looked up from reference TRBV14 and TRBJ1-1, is EAGVTQFPSHSVIEKGQTVTLRCDPISGHDNLYWYRRVMGKEIKFLLHFVKESKQDESGMPNNRFLAERTGGTYSTLKVQPAELEDSGVYFCASSQNTEAFFGQGTRLTVV.

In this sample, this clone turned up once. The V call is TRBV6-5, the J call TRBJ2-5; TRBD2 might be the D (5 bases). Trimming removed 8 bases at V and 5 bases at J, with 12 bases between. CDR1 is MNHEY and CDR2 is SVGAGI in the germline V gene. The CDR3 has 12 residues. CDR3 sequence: CASSIGGETQYF. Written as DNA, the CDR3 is TGTGCCAGCTCAATCGGCGGGGAGACCCAGTACTTC.

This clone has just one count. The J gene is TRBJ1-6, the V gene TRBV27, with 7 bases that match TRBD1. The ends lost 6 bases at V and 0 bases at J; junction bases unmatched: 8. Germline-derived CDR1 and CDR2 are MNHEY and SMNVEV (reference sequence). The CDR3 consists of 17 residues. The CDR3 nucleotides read TGTGCCAGCAGGCCACAGGGGTTCGACTCCTATAATTCACCCCTCCACTTT. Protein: CASRPQGFDSYNSPLHF.

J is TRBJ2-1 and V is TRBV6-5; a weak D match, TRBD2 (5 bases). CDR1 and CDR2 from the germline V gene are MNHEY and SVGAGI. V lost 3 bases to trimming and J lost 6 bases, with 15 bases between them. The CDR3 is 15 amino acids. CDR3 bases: TGTGCCAGCAGTTATACTAGGGTAGGGCCCAATGAGCAGTTCTTC. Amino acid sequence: CASSYTRVGPNEQFF.

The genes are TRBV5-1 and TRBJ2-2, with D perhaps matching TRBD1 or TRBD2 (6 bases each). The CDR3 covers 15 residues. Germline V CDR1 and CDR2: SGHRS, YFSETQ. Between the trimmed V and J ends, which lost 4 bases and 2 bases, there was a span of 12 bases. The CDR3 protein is CASSTGTPNTGELFF. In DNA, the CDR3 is TGCGCCAGCAGCACAGGGACTCCAAACACCGGGGAGCTGTTTTTT.

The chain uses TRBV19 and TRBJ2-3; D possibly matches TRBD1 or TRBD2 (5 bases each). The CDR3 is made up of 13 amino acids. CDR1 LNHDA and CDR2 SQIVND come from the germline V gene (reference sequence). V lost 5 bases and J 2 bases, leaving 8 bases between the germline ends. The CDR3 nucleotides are TGTGCCAGTAGTGGGGGTATCACAGATACGCAGTATTTT. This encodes CASSGGITDTQYF.

This CDR3 reads CASSEWELAGKVGEQFF. Here the CDR3 DNA reads TGTGCCAGCAGTGAATGGGAACTAGCGGGAAAAGTAGGTGAGCAGTTCTTC. The chain employs TRBV25-1 and TRBJ2-1; TRBD2 matches at 10 bases. J gave up 9 bases and V 1 base, and 12 bases lay outside the gene matches. The CDR3 is 17 residues long. Germline CDR1 and CDR2: MGHDK and SYGVNS.

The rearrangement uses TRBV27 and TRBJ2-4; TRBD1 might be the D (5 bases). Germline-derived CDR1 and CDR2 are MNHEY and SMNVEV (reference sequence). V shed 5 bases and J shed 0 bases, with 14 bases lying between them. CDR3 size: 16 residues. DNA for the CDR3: TGTGCCAGCAGTCCTAACTCCGACAGAGCCAAAAACATTCAGTACTTC. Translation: CASSPNSDRAKNIQYF.

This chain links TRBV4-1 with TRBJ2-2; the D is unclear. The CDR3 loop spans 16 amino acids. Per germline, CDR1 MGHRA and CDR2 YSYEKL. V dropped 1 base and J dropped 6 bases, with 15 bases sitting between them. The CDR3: CASSQASEWVSGELFF. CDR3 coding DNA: TGCGCCAGCAGCCAAGCTAGTGAATGGGTGTCCGGGGAGCTGTTTTTT.

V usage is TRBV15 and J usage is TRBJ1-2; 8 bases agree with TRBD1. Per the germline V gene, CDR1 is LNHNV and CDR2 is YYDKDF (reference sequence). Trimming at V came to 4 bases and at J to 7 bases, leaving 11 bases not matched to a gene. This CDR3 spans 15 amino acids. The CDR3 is CATSNGQGAFSGYTF. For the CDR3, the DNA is TGTGCCACCAGCAACGGCCAGGGGGCGTTCTCTGGCTACACCTTC.

DNA of the CDR3: TGTGCCAGCAGGAATTGGCGGGGGAGCACAGATACGCAGTATTTT. It is translated as CASRNWRGSTDTQYF. The chain carries TRBV6-5 and TRBJ2-3, with 7 positions matching TRBD2. Germline CDR1 MNHEY, CDR2 SVGAGI. The CDR3 has 15 residues. After removal of 6 bases from V and 0 bases from J, the junction contained 6 bases not matched to a gene.

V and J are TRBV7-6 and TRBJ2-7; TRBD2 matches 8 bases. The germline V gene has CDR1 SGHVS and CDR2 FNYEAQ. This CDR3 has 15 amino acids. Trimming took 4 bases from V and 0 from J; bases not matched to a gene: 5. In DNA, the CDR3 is TGTGCCAGCAGCTGGAGCGGGGGCCTCTCCTACGAGCAGTACTTC. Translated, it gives CASSWSGGLSYEQYF.

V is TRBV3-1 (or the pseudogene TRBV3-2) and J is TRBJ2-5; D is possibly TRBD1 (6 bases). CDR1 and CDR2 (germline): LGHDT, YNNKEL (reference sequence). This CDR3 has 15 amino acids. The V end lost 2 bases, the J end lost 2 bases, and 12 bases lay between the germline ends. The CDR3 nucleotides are TGTGCCAGCAGCCAACATGACAGGATACAAGAGACCCAGTACTTC. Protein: CASSQHDRIQETQYF.

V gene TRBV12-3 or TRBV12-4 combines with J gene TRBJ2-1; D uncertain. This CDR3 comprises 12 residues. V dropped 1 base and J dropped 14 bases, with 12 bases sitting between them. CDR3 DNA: TGTGCCAGCAGTTTAGGACTGACCCAGGAGTTCTTC. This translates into CASSLGLTQEFF.

CDR3: CASRTNSPINSPLHF. CDR3 nucleotides: TGTGCCAGTAGGACGAACAGCCCGATTAATTCACCCCTCCACTTT. This chain joins TRBV19 and TRBJ1-6, with D unclear. V lost 6 bases, J lost 6 bases, and 15 bases lay in between. Germline CDR1 LNHDA, CDR2 SQIVND (reference sequence). The CDR3 length is 15 residues.

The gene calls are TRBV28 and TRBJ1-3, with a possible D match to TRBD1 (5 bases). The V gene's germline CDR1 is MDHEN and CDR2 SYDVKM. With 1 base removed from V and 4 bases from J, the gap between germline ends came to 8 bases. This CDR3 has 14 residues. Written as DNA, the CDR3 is TGTGCCAGCAGTTTATTGGGGGTGGGAAACACCATATATTTT. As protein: CASSLLGVGNTIYF. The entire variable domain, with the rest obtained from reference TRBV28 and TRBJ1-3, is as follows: DVKVTQSSRYLVKRTGEKVFLECVQDMDHENMFWYRQDPGLGLRLIYFSYDVKMKEKGDIPEGYSVSREKKERFSLILESASTNQTSMYLCASSLLGVGNTIYFGEGSWLTVV.